This TCR beta chain stems from a study of response to subunit inactivated influenza vaccine. From the RT-PCR reads, TCRdb called clonotypes with MiXCR, one entry per CDR3 protein. The table has about 780,000 distinct CDR3 sequences, approximately 18% seen once. CDR3 length equals 13 residues. V was clipped by 9 bases and J by 0 bases, with 10 bases between them. CDR1 SGHDT and CDR2 YYEEEE come from the germline V gene. This specimen was PBMCs from blood, taken 5 to 6 days after vaccination. The origin of this receptor is a man in his fifties who received an inactivated influenza vaccine. The rearrangement links TRBV5-6 to TRBJ2-1; D is perhaps TRBD1 (6 bases). The CDR3 reads CATGRGSYNEQFF. DNA for the CDR3: TGTGCCACTGGCAGGGGCTCCTACAATGAGCAGTTCTTC.